The sequence of this T cell receptor beta chain was determined in a study of T cell clonotyping in hematopoietic cell transplantation. Study overall: Recipients' pretransplant samples followed cytoreduction.

For this clone: Its specificity is unknown.

Measured with immunoSEQ multiplex PCR; TCRdb has only the in-frame clones, and not every one. In the table there are about 21,000 clones, 90% of which are singletons. This CDR3 is built from 13 residues. Trimming pared 0 bases from V and 9 bases from J, leaving 7 bases between. CDR1 is SGDLS, CDR2 YYNGEE, per germline. Regarding the study as a whole: Higher Inverse Simpson Index values in graft donor and pretransplant recipient predicted broader posttransplant TCR diversity.

Time point of the sample: recipient sample about 28 days before transplant, after cytoreduction. This chain connects TRBV9 to TRBJ1-6; D is undetermined. This TCR derives from a man aged 18 to 29 with biphenotypic leukemia. Some clones in this sample may be carry-over from other donors' samples. Source: peripheral blood mononuclear cells, taken before stem cell transplant. CDR3 loop: CASSVAAGSPLHF. In nucleotides, the CDR3 is TGTGCCAGCAGCGTAGCGGCGGGTTCACCCCTCCACTTT.